The rows below give T cell receptor beta chains drawn from one sample of a study of yellow fever vaccine responses in identical twins. From the RT-PCR reads, TCRdb called clonotypes with MiXCR, one entry per CDR3 protein. The sample lists 18,000 or so distinct CDR3 sequences; just over 60% were seen once. The sample here was T cells from blood (PBMCs), unsorted or a sorted subset (not recorded which), taken before or after yellow fever vaccination (not recorded which). The receptors shown here come from a woman aged 18-29 years who received the yellow fever vaccine. CDR3s include the opening cysteine and the closing phenylalanine or tryptophan. A D gene is named only where the DNA matches it firmly. Clone size is given for some rows only: seen once, a few or many times, or a class if the clone is expanded.

>13|.|TRBJ1-6|.|TRBV10-1
TGCGCCAGCAGTGAGTCTAACAATCGCCCCCTCCACTTT
CASSESNNRPLHF
>14|.|TRBJ1-1|.|TRBV11-2
TGTGCCAGCAGCTCGGTGGCCTACAACACTGAAGCTTTCTTT
CASSSVAYNTEAFF
>14|.|TRBJ1-1|.|TRBV2
TGTGCCAGCAGTGAGAGGGGGAGAGGCACTGAAGCTTTCTTT
CASSERGRGTEAFF
>13|.|TRBJ1-6|.|TRBV2
TGTGCCAGCAAGCAAGTCGAAAATTCACCCCTCCACTTT
CASKQVENSPLHF
>12|.|TRBJ1-1|.|TRBV10-3
TGTGCCATCAGTGTCGGGGCCACTGAAGCTTTCTTT
CAISVGATEAFF
>13|.|TRBJ1-2|.|TRBV29-1
TGCAGCGCTGGGGACCTTGGGGACTATGGCTACACCTTC
CSAGDLGDYGYTF
>13|.|TRBJ1-1|once|TRBV7-2
TGTGCCAGCGGAGGGAGGGGATCCGGTGAAGCTTTCTTT
CASGGRGSGEAFF
>11|.|TRBJ2-3|.|TRBV29-1
TGCAGCGTTAAGGGGCAAGATACGCAGTATTTT
CSVKGQDTQYF
>16|.|TRBJ1-4|few|TRBV28
TGTGCCAGCAGTTTATTCCAGGGTGGTACTAATGAAAAACTGTTTTTT
CASSLFQGGTNEKLFF
>13|TRBD1|TRBJ2-1|few|TRBV11-3
TGTGCCAGCGAGGGACAGGGGCCCAATGAGCAGTTCTTC
CASEGQGPNEQFF
>14|.|TRBJ1-4|.|TRBV11-3
TGTGCCAGCAGCTCTTCGGGGCATCGCGAAAAACTGTTTTTT
CASSSSGHREKLFF
>15|TRBD2|TRBJ2-3|.|TRBV7-3
TGTGCCAGCAGCATGGGACTAGCGGGAGTGGATACGCAGTATTTT
CASSMGLAGVDTQYF
>15|.|TRBJ1-5|once|TRBV18
TGTGCCAGCTCGATATCGGCGGATAGCAATCAGCCCCAGCATTTT
CASSISADSNQPQHF
>13|.|TRBJ1-2|.|TRBV23-1
TGCGCCAGAAACCCAGGATTTAACTATGGCTACACCTTC
CARNPGFNYGYTF
>16|.|TRBJ2-6|.|TRBV23-1
TGCGCCAGCAGTCAATCGGGGGATGACAGGGCCAACGTCCTGACTTTC
CASSQSGDDRANVLTF
>12|.|TRBJ1-1|.|TRBV12-3/TRBV12-4
TGTGCCAGCAGTTTGAACAGCGGGCCAGCTTTCTTT
CASSLNSGPAFF
>15|TRBD1|TRBJ1-5|few|TRBV5-5
TGTGCCAGCAGCACGGCGACAGGGGGGCAGTGGCCCCAGCATTTT
CASSTATGGQWPQHF
>14|.|TRBJ1-1|.|TRBV11-3
TGTGCCAGCAGCTTTGGGGGGTTGAACACTGAAGCTTTCTTT
CASSFGGLNTEAFF
>14|.|TRBJ1-5|.|TRBV2
TGTGCCACCTCATCGGGTGGGCTCAATCAGCCCCAGCATTTT
CATSSGGLNQPQHF
>14|.|TRBJ2-1|.|TRBV18
TGTGCCAGCTCACAAGGGACTGCCTTAACGGAGCAGTTCTTC
CASSQGTALTEQFF
>16|.|TRBJ1-1|once|TRBV18
TGTGCCAGCTCACCAACTCAGGCGACAGTGAACACTGAAGCTTTCTTT
CASSPTQATVNTEAFF
>16|.|TRBJ1-6|once|TRBV12-3/TRBV12-4
TGTGCCAGCAGTTTAGCGGGGCCGGGGTCAGGTTCACCCCTCCACTTT
CASSLAGPGSGSPLHF
>15|.|TRBJ2-2|.|TRBV19
TGTGCCAGTCAAGCGGGCCACTCGAACACCGGGGAGCTGTTTTTT
CASQAGHSNTGELFF
>13|TRBD1|TRBJ1-1|.|TRBV20-1
TGCAGTGCTTCAGGGGGTTTGAACACTGAAGCTTTCTTT
CSASGGLNTEAFF
>15|.|TRBJ2-7|few|TRBV7-3
TGTGCCAGCAGCTTAACAGAACTAGACGTCCACGAGCAGTACTTC
CASSLTELDVHEQYF
>17|.|TRBJ1-1|few|TRBV28
TGTGCCAGCAGTTTATGGACAGTCATGAACGTACCCACTGAAGCTTTCTTT
CASSLWTVMNVPTEAFF
>12|.|TRBJ2-1|.|TRBV11-3
TGTGCCAGCAGCTTTTCCCACAATGAGCAGTTCTTC
CASSFSHNEQFF
>14|TRBD2|TRBJ2-1|.|TRBV29-1
TGCAGCGTGGTACTAGCGGGAGCCTACAATGAGCAGTTCTTC
CSVVLAGAYNEQFF
>15|TRBD2|TRBJ2-2|.|TRBV23-1
TGCGCCAGCAGTCGGGCGGGAGCCCCGACCGGGGAGCTGTTTTTT
CASSRAGAPTGELFF
>15|.|TRBJ2-1|few|TRBV7-9
TGTGCCAGCAGCTCAGATGGGGGGATGGGGAATGAGCAGTTCTTC
CASSSDGGMGNEQFF
>14|.|TRBJ1-5|few|TRBV25-1
TGTGCCAGCAGTATGGGACATAGCAATCAGCCCCAGCATTTT
CASSMGHSNQPQHF
>12|.|TRBJ2-2|once|TRBV19
TGTGCCAGTAGTAGGGTCACCGGGGAGCTGTTTTTT
CASSRVTGELFF
>15|.|TRBJ2-5|large|TRBV9
TGTGCCAGCAGCGTAGAGGCAAAAAGTGGGGAGACCCAGTACTTC
CASSVEAKSGETQYF
>15|TRBD2|TRBJ2-3|once|TRBV11-3
TGTGCCAGCAGCTCTGGGACTAGCGGGGGGGCCTCGCAGTATTTT
CASSSGTSGGASQYF
>14|.|TRBJ2-1|.|TRBV3-1
TGTGCCAGCAGCCAACGGGGAGGTCTCGATGAGCAGTTCTTC
CASSQRGGLDEQFF
>15|.|TRBJ2-2|.|TRBV28
TGTGCCAGCACCCCCGGCGGGGTAAACACCGGGGAGCTGTTTTTT
CASTPGGVNTGELFF
>17|TRBD2|TRBJ2-5|.|TRBV27
TGTGCCAGCAGTCTTCAGGGGCTAGCGGGAGGATGGGAGACCCAGTACTTC
CASSLQGLAGGWETQYF
>17|.|TRBJ2-2|.|TRBV6-2/TRBV6-3
TGTGCCAGCAGTTACAGGAGCCGGACCGCGAACACCGGGGAGCTGTTTTTT
CASSYRSRTANTGELFF
>15|.|TRBJ2-3|once|TRBV2
TGTGCCAGCAGTGAAGAGGGGGTTATGGCAGATACGCAGTATTTT
CASSEEGVMADTQYF
>13|.|TRBJ2-3|few|TRBV12-3/TRBV12-4
TGTGCCAGCAGCGGACCGGGCACAGATACGCAGTATTTT
CASSGPGTDTQYF
>16|.|TRBJ1-2|.|TRBV11-3
TGTGCCAGCAGTCTTAGGTCCGGCAGCGCCAACTATGGCTACACCTTC
CASSLRSGSANYGYTF
>14|TRBD1|TRBJ2-5|.|TRBV28
TGTGCCAGCAGTAGAGGGACAGTTCAAGAGACCCAGTACTTC
CASSRGTVQETQYF
>15|TRBD2|TRBJ2-7|.|TRBV6-4
TGTGCCAGCAGTGACCTTAGCGGGAGGTCGCGTGAGCAGTACTTC
CASSDLSGRSREQYF
>13|.|TRBJ2-7|few|TRBV28
TGTGCCAGCATGGTGGGTCCTACAGGCGAGCAGTACTTC
CASMVGPTGEQYF
>13|TRBD2|TRBJ2-5|.|TRBV20-1
TGCAGTGCTAGTTTAGCGGGGGTAGAGACCCAGTACTTC
CSASLAGVETQYF
>15|TRBD2|TRBJ2-2|.|TRBV3-1
TGTGCCAGCAGGCTAGCGGGAACGAACACCGGGGAGCTGTTTTTT
CASRLAGTNTGELFF
>13|.|TRBJ1-2|.|TRBV20-1
TGCAGTGCTAGAGAAGATAGAAACTATGGCTACACCTTC
CSAREDRNYGYTF
>14|TRBD2|TRBJ2-3|.|TRBV20-1
TGCAGTGCCACCGGGACTAGCGGGGTAGATACGCAGTATTTT
CSATGTSGVDTQYF
>13|.|TRBJ2-3|.|TRBV2
TGTGCCAGCAAACGGGCGTTCACAGATACGCAGTATTTT
CASKRAFTDTQYF